The 29 T cell receptor beta chains reported below all come from one sample, sequenced in a study of cytomegalovirus exposure and HLA in healthy donors. PCR used 60 Vbeta primers and 13 Jbeta primers. Sequencing was performed with immunoSEQ multiplex PCR; in TCRdb, only in-frame clones are kept and a portion is missing. The repertoire has under 100,000 clones, 79% of them found once; the top ten carry around 2.5%. The sequencing sample was made of PBMCs. The receptors originated from a young man in good health and CMV-seronegative.

V usage is TRBV7-2 and J usage is TRBJ2-7; 7 bases line up with TRBD2. This CDR3 has 14 amino acids. From germline, CDR1 is SGHTA and CDR2 FQGNSA. With V trimmed by 0 bases and J by 4 bases, 3 bases remained unmatched. CDR3 coding DNA: TGTGCCAGCAGCTTAGCGAGCGGGGAGTACGAGCAGTACTTC. This translates into CASSLASGEYEQYF. The full variable domain, in which reference TRBV7-2 and TRBJ2-7 provide the parts outside the CDR3, is GAGVSQSPSNKVTEKGKDVELRCDPISGHTALYWYRQSLGQGLEFLIYFQGNSAPDKSGLPSDRFSAERTGGSVSTLTIQRTQQEDSAVYLCASSLASGEYEQYFGPGTRLTVT.

The chain is built from TRBV5-6 and TRBJ2-7, with TRBD2 as a possible D gene (6 bases). The V gene's germline CDR1 is SGHDT and CDR2 YYEEEE. This CDR3 is built from 12 residues. Trimming removed 1 base from V and 7 bases from J, with 9 bases in between. The CDR3 DNA is TGTGCCAGCAGCTTGCGAGGGAGGGAGCAGTACTTC. Its protein product is CASSLRGREQYF.

This chain connects TRBV9 to TRBJ1-2, with a possible D match to TRBD1 (5 bases). The germline V gene encodes CDR1 SGDLS and CDR2 YYNGEE. Trimming took 3 bases from V and 8 from J, leaving 14 bases between them. The CDR3 runs 13 residues. CDR3 region: CASSGAGVKGYTF. CDR3 DNA sequence: TGTGCCAGCAGCGGTGCGGGGGTGAAAGGCTACACCTTC.

The chain recombines TRBV2 with TRBJ2-5, with TRBD2 as a possible D gene (6 bases). Germline V gene lookup returns CDR1 SNHLY and CDR2 FYNNEI. The V gene lost 5 bases and the J gene lost 1 base, with 14 bases spanning the gap. This CDR3 is 15 amino acids long. The CDR3: CASSPTRGIQETQYF. DNA of the CDR3: TGTGCCAGCAGTCCGACTAGAGGCATCCAAGAGACCCAGTACTTC.

J is TRBJ2-7 and V is TRBV30; 12 nucleotides align to TRBD2. Trimming cost V 4 bases and J 4 bases; bases outside gene matches: 2. Germline CDR1 and CDR2: GTSNPN and SVGIG (reference sequence). The CDR3 extends over 13 amino acids. CDR3 residues: CAWNGLAGYEQYF. In nucleotides, the CDR3 is TGTGCCTGGAATGGACTAGCGGGATACGAGCAGTACTTC.

The chain links TRBV4-1 to TRBJ2-1; D perhaps matches TRBD2 (6 bases). Germline V gene sequence: CDR1 MGHRA, CDR2 YSYEKL. V was pared by 4 bases and J by 8 bases, with 18 bases between. The CDR3 is made up of 15 amino acids. Here the CDR3 DNA reads TGCGCCAGCAGCCCGGGGACTGACAGTTGGTATGAGCAGTTCTTC. Translating it yields CASSPGTDSWYEQFF.

The chain links TRBV28 to TRBJ1-2; unclear D gene. The CDR3 has 14 amino acids. V was pared by 8 bases and J by 4 bases, with 17 bases between. Germline V gene sequence: CDR1 MDHEN, CDR2 SYDVKM. The CDR3 is CASVPAAVTYGYTF. The DNA of the CDR3 is TGTGCCAGCGTACCCGCCGCGGTTACCTATGGCTACACCTTC.

The chain uses TRBV30 and TRBJ2-2; D not certain. V shed 7 bases and J shed 1 base, with 7 bases lying between them. This CDR3 has 12 amino acids. Germline CDR1 GTSNPN, CDR2 SVGIG (reference sequence). The CDR3 coding sequence is TGTGCCTCCAACAAGAACACCGGGGAGCTGTTTTTT. The encoded protein is CASNKNTGELFF.

There are a few counts of this clone. The genes are TRBV19 and TRBJ2-5; 11 bases match TRBD2. Losses at the gene ends were 9 bases for V and 0 bases for J; bases not matched to a gene: 3. The CDR3 runs 14 residues. Germline CDR1 reads LNHDA; CDR2 reads SQIVND (reference sequence). The CDR3 sequence: CASGTSGDQETQYF. The DNA of the CDR3 is TGTGCCAGCGGGACTAGCGGAGACCAAGAGACCCAGTACTTC.

The chain couples TRBV7-9 to TRBJ2-1; 7 bases are a match to TRBD1. V was pared by 5 bases and J by 6 bases, with 7 bases of the junction left unmatched. The V gene's germline CDR1 is SEHNR and CDR2 FQNEAQ (reference sequence). This CDR3 has 14 amino acids. The CDR3 DNA sequence: TGTGCCAGCAGCCAGACAGGGCTTGGCAATGAGCAGTTCTTC. It translates to CASSQTGLGNEQFF.

This clone was seen a single time. V is TRBV18 and J is TRBJ2-7; 11 nucleotides agree with TRBD2. Trimming took 4 bases from V and 5 from J; bases not matched to a gene: 7. This CDR3 has 15 residues. CDR1 is KGHSH, CDR2 LQKENI, per germline. DNA of the CDR3: TGTGCCAGCTCACAAACTAGCGGGAGTAATCACGAGCAGTACTTC. Translating it yields CASSQTSGSNHEQYF. Supplemented by reference TRBV18 and TRBJ2-7, the full variable domain reads NAGVMQNPRHLVRRRGQEARLRCSPMKGHSHVYWYRQLPEEGLKFMVYLQKENIIDESGMPKERFSAEFPKEGPSILRIQQVVRGDSAAYFCASSQTSGSNHEQYFGPGTRLTVT.

V gene TRBV15 combines with J gene TRBJ2-5, with D possibly being TRBD1 (6 bases). Germline CDR1 reads LNHNV; CDR2 reads YYDKDF (reference sequence). The CDR3 length is 13 residues. V was clipped by 6 bases and J by 4 bases, with 12 bases between them. The CDR3 DNA is TGTGCCACCAGAGAAAACAGGGCAGAGACCCAGTACTTC. Translation gives CATRENRAETQYF.

This CDR3 is CSVQDREGYGYTF. As DNA, the CDR3 is TGCAGCGTTCAGGACAGGGAGGGGTATGGCTACACCTTC. J is TRBJ1-2 and V is TRBV29-1; 8 nucleotides match TRBD1. This CDR3 spans 13 amino acids. Germline V CDR1 and CDR2: SQVTM, ANQGSEA. V dropped 5 bases and J dropped 5; count of bases not matched to a gene: 7.

The chain has TRBV5-1 and TRBJ2-6; the D gene is possibly TRBD2 (6 bases). The germline V and J ends were trimmed by 1 base and 4 bases, with 9 bases remaining between them. The CDR3 is 15 residues long. The germline V gene encodes CDR1 SGHRS and CDR2 YFSETQ. The CDR3 loop is CASSLSGDGANVLTF. The CDR3 bases are TGCGCCAGCAGCTTGTCGGGGGACGGGGCCAACGTCCTGACTTTC.

The J gene is TRBJ2-7, the V gene TRBV27, with 8 bases matching TRBD2. After removal of 6 bases from V and 0 bases from J, the junction contained 10 bases not matched to a gene. Germline assignment: CDR1 MNHEY and CDR2 SMNVEV (reference sequence). The CDR3 is made up of 16 amino acids. CDR3 region: CASSSSAGEYSYEQYF. For the CDR3, the DNA is TGTGCCAGCAGCTCCTCAGCGGGAGAGTACTCCTACGAGCAGTACTTC.

The chain has TRBV5-1 and TRBJ2-1; 8 nucleotides match TRBD1. The ends lost 0 bases at V and 15 bases at J; junction bases unmatched: 5. The CDR3 consists of 12 residues. Germline CDR1 is SGHRS and CDR2 is YFSETQ. The CDR3 sequence: CASSLAQGARFF. CDR3 DNA: TGCGCCAGCAGCTTGGCCCAGGGGGCCAGGTTCTTC.

The gene calls are TRBV6-5 and TRBJ1-4; the D gene is possibly TRBD1 (5 bases). Germline CDR1 and CDR2: MNHEY and SVGAGI. Trimming removed 6 bases from V and 3 bases from J, with 11 bases in between. CDR3 size: 14 residues. CDR3 sequence reads: CASRLGGANEKLFF. The CDR3 DNA reads TGTGCCAGCAGGTTGGGGGGAGCTAATGAAAAACTGTTTTTT.

The V gene is TRBV27, the J gene TRBJ1-2; D might be TRBD1 (6 bases). Trimming cost V 4 bases and J 6 bases, with 15 bases left between them. Germline V gene data show CDR1 as MNHEY and CDR2 as SMNVEV (reference sequence). The CDR3 totals 14 residues. The CDR3 is CASSSFDRFHGYTF. In nucleotides, the CDR3 is TGTGCCAGCAGTTCTTTCGACAGGTTTCATGGCTACACCTTC.

The chain uses TRBV4-1 and TRBJ1-3; D is unresolved. The CDR3 runs 16 residues. The V end lost 0 bases, the J end lost 3 bases, and 12 bases lay between the germline ends. The V gene's germline CDR1 is MGHRA and CDR2 YSYEKL. The CDR3 is CASSQDKTLSGNTIYF. The CDR3 nucleotides are TGCGCCAGCAGCCAAGATAAGACATTAAGTGGAAACACCATATATTTT.

This clone was seen only a few times. The V gene is TRBV4-3, the J gene TRBJ1-3; D is unresolved. The CDR3 has 15 amino acids. V lost 1 base and J lost 0, with 7 bases in between. Germline V gene data show CDR1 as LGHNA and CDR2 as YSLEER. The CDR3 spells CASSQVSNSGNTIYF. The CDR3 nucleotides read TGCGCCAGCAGCCAAGTTAGTAACTCTGGAAACACCATATATTTT.

The gene calls are TRBV5-6 and TRBJ2-7, with a tentative D call TRBD1 (6 bases). Per the germline V gene, CDR1 is SGHDT and CDR2 is YYEEEE. This CDR3 spans 15 amino acids. V was trimmed by 3 bases and J by 4 bases, leaving 17 bases between them. Here the CDR3 reads CASSSLGGLGYEQYF. CDR3 DNA: TGTGCCAGCAGCTCCCTAGGGGGTTTGGGGTACGAGCAGTACTTC.

The chain combines TRBV7-2 with TRBJ1-4; the D gene is possibly TRBD1 (6 bases). Trimming took off 5 bases at V and 8 bases at J, with 15 bases between the two ends. Germline V gene lookup returns CDR1 SGHTA and CDR2 FQGNSA. The CDR3 consists of 14 residues. Written as DNA, the CDR3 is TGTGCCAGCAGCGCGACAGGACCGGGAGAAAAACTGTTTTTT. It translates to CASSATGPGEKLFF. The full variable domain, rest sourced from reference TRBV7-2 and TRBJ1-4, is GAGVSQSPSNKVTEKGKDVELRCDPISGHTALYWYRQSLGQGLEFLIYFQGNSAPDKSGLPSDRFSAERTGGSVSTLTIQRTQQEDSAVYLCASSATGPGEKLFFGSGTQLSVL.

This clone has just one count. The chain employs TRBV7-8 and TRBJ2-1; TRBD1 is a possible D gene (5 bases). Looked up from germline, CDR1 is SGHVS and CDR2 is FQNEAQ. The length of the CDR3 is 15 residues. Trimming cost V 5 bases and J 0 bases, with 11 bases left between them. The CDR3, as DNA: TGTGCCAGCAGCCCAAGGACATACTCCTACAATGAGCAGTTCTTC. Protein sequence: CASSPRTYSYNEQFF.

The chain joins TRBV19 to TRBJ1-3, with D possibly matching TRBD1 (6 bases). Per germline, CDR1 LNHDA and CDR2 SQIVND (reference sequence). V dropped 6 bases and J dropped 2 bases, with 14 bases sitting between them. The CDR3 totals 15 residues. In nucleotides, the CDR3 is TGTGCCAGTAGCCATCCTAAGGGGGCTGGAAACACCATATATTTT. Translation: CASSHPKGAGNTIYF. The entire variable domain, with the rest obtained from reference TRBV19 and TRBJ1-3, is as follows: DGGITQSPKYLFRKEGQNVTLSCEQNLNHDAMYWYRQDPGQGLRLIYYSQIVNDFQKGDIAEGYSVSREKKESFPLTVTSAQKNPTAFYLCASSHPKGAGNTIYFGEGSWLTVV.

The chain has TRBV5-1 and TRBJ2-5; D remains ambiguous. The CDR3 contains 13 residues. The germline V and J ends were trimmed by 3 bases and 2 bases, with 8 bases remaining between them. Germline V gene sequence: CDR1 SGHRS, CDR2 YFSETQ. The CDR3 DNA sequence: TGCGCCAGCAGCTACAGCCGGCAAGAGACCCAGTACTTC. It specifies CASSYSRQETQYF. The whole variable domain, remainder taken from reference TRBV5-1 and TRBJ2-5, is KAGVTQTPRYLIKTRGQQVTLSCSPISGHRSVSWYQQTPGQGLQFLFEYFSETQRNKGNFPGRFSGRQFSNSRSEMNVSTLELGDSALYLCASSYSRQETQYFGPGTRLLVL.

This chain uses TRBV7-2 with TRBJ2-5; possible D gene TRBD1, 6 bases. The CDR3 is 14 residues long. V lost 5 bases and J 2 bases, leaving 12 bases between the germline ends. Germline V gene data show CDR1 as SGHTA and CDR2 as FQGNSA. CDR3 protein: CASSPQTGQETQYF. In DNA, the CDR3 is TGTGCCAGCAGCCCACAGACAGGTCAAGAGACCCAGTACTTC.

CDR3 in DNA: TGTGCCAGCCAGGATGAGGGGGGGCAGCCCCAGCATTTT. Protein product: CASQDEGGQPQHF. V usage is TRBV27 and J usage is TRBJ1-5; TRBD1 is a possible D gene (6 bases). The germline V gene encodes CDR1 MNHEY and CDR2 SMNVEV (reference sequence). The CDR3 runs to 13 residues. Trimming took 8 bases from V and 7 from J, leaving 15 bases between them.

The chain links TRBV29-1 to TRBJ1-1, with 9 nucleotides matching TRBD1. The CDR3 totals 15 residues. Per germline, CDR1 SQVTM and CDR2 ANQGSEA. V shed 4 bases, J shed 2 bases, and the junction held 8 bases outside the gene matches. CDR3 sequence: CSVAPGTGLNTEAFF. The CDR3 DNA reads as TGCAGCGTTGCTCCCGGGACAGGGCTTAACACTGAAGCTTTCTTT.

This clone has just one count. The rearrangement uses TRBV18 and TRBJ2-7; 7 positions match TRBD2. Looked up from germline, CDR1 is KGHSH and CDR2 is LQKENI. J gave up 7 bases and V 6 bases, and 9 bases lay outside the gene matches. The CDR3 length is 13 residues. The DNA of the CDR3 is TGTGCCAGCTCTGGCGGGACTACGGGTGAGCAGTACTTC. Its translation is CASSGGTTGEQYF.